The 30 T cell receptor beta chains reported below all come from one sample, sequenced in a study of HIV-infected children after antiretroviral therapy interruption. A 3' RACE protocol on RNA, with unique molecular identifiers, produced the TCR library. TCRdb used MiXCR to reprocess the 3' RACE reads, holding one entry per CDR3 protein. The repertoire has about 89,000 distinct CDR3 sequences, 6.9% of them found once; the top ten carry 0.85% to 1.3%. Treatment specified: PENTA 11 planned treatment interruption arm or continuous ART arm. Sample: CD45RA+ CD4+ T cells from PBMCs, pooled from several time points, taken from a donor given antiretroviral therapy, either interrupted or continuous. The subset was: naive CD4+ CD45RA+ CD45RO- T cells. The receptors originated from a pool of human donors with HIV.

This clonotype has ten or more counts. The rearrangement joins TRBV24-1 to TRBJ2-1, with 8 positions matching TRBD2. CDR1 is KGHDR, CDR2 SFDVKD, per germline. J gave up 8 bases and V 4 bases, and 12 bases lay outside the gene matches. The CDR3 length is 16 residues. In DNA, the CDR3 is TGTGCCACCAGTGAAAATAGCGGGAAGGGGTTGGATGAGCAGTTCTTC. This gives the protein CATSENSGKGLDEQFF.

This clonotype was recorded at least ten times. The chain joins TRBV7-9 to TRBJ2-3; a possible D gene is TRBD1 (6 bases). The CDR3 spans 14 residues. Germline CDR1 and CDR2: SEHNR and FQNEAQ (reference sequence). Trimming removed 3 bases at V and 4 bases at J, with 11 bases between. In nucleotides, the CDR3 is TGTGCCAGCAGCTTCAGGGGAACGTCAGATACGCAGTATTTT. The encoded protein is CASSFRGTSDTQYF. Together with reference TRBV7-9 and TRBJ2-3, the CDR3 gives the full variable domain: DTGVSQNPRHKITKRGQNVTFRCDPISEHNRLYWYRQTLGQGPEFLTYFQNEAQLEKSRLLSDRFSAERPKGSFSTLEIQRTEQGDSAMYLCASSFRGTSDTQYFGPGTRLTVL.

This clonotype was found many times. The V gene is TRBV30, the J gene TRBJ2-1; D could derive from TRBD1 or TRBD2 (7 bases each). Germline V gives CDR1 GTSNPN, CDR2 SVGIG (reference sequence). CDR3 size: 11 residues. With 1 base removed from V and 15 bases from J, the gap between germline ends came to 13 bases. Here the CDR3 DNA reads TGTGCCTGGAGTGAACAGGGGAGGGTGTTCTTC. This gives the protein CAWSEQGRVFF.

The V call is TRBV10-3, the J call TRBJ2-7; 8 positions match TRBD1. V lost 4 bases, J lost 4 bases, and 6 bases stayed unmatched. CDR1 is ENHRY, CDR2 SYGVKD, per germline. This CDR3 contains 14 residues. The CDR3 region has the DNA TGTGCCATCAGTGCCCAGGGGGCGATATACGAGCAGTACTTC. This codes for CAISAQGAIYEQYF.

Ten or more counts support this clonotype. V is TRBV20-1 and J is TRBJ2-1, with 7 bases fitting TRBD1. The V segment lost 3 bases and the J segment 6 bases; nucleotides outside the gene matches: 11. CDR1 is DFQATT and CDR2 is SNEGSKA in the germline V gene (reference sequence). The CDR3 contains 15 residues. The CDR3 loop is CSARAHSGGFNEQFF. The CDR3 bases are TGCAGTGCTAGGGCTCATTCAGGGGGATTCAATGAGCAGTTCTTC.

This clonotype was detected only a few times. The chain couples TRBV6-5 to TRBJ2-7; 7 nucleotides align to TRBD1. CDR1 and CDR2 (germline): MNHEY, SVGAGI. J gave up 0 bases and V 5 bases, and 7 bases lay outside the gene matches. CDR3 size: 15 residues. This CDR3 reads CASSRQGRGSYEQYF. CDR3 sequence (DNA): TGTGCCAGCAGTCGACAGGGAAGGGGCTCCTACGAGCAGTACTTC.

For this clonotype: Compared with germline, one end of the junction differs, possibly owing to a read error. The chain has TRBV6-5 and TRBJ1-2; 7 nucleotides agree with TRBD1. This CDR3 region has 14 residues. Looked up from germline, CDR1 is MNHEY and CDR2 is SVGAGI. For the CDR3, the DNA is TGTGCCATCAGTGGGGACAGCCTGACTGGTGGCTACACCTTC. Its translation: CAISGDSLTGGYTF.

This clonotype was counted many times. The rearrangement uses TRBV12-3 or TRBV12-4 and TRBJ1-6; D perhaps matches TRBD1 (5 bases). This CDR3 has 12 amino acids. With 6 bases removed from V and 10 bases from J, the gap between germline ends came to 10 bases. The CDR3 bases are TGTGCCAGCAGACAGGACCCATCACCCCTCCACTTT. It is translated as CASRQDPSPLHF.

This clonotype was counted at least ten times. V gene TRBV23-1 combines with J gene TRBJ2-6, with a possible D match to TRBD2 (5 bases). TRBV23-1 has ORF status, its function being uncertain. V was clipped by 2 bases and J by 2 bases, with 34 bases between them. The CDR3 consists of 24 residues. The CDR3 region has the DNA TGCGCCAGCAGTCAACCCCCGCCCCGGGTCTGGGAGCTCCCCATTCCCACTGGGGCCAACGTCCTGACTTTC. Residues: CASSQPPPRVWELPIPTGANVLTF.

Many counts were recorded for this clonotype. The CDR3 is CASSLSRSTDTQYF. CDR3 sequence (DNA): TGTGCCAGCAGCTTGTCCCGTTCCACAGATACGCAGTATTTT. The rearrangement joins TRBV7-2 to TRBJ2-3; D gene uncertain. Trimming stripped 3 bases from V and 2 bases from J, with 9 bases between. The V gene's germline CDR1 is SGHTA and CDR2 FQGNSA. The CDR3 loop spans 14 amino acids.

This clonotype has at least ten counts. This chain uses TRBV20-1 with TRBJ2-3; the D call may be TRBD1 or TRBD2 (6 bases each). The CDR3 has 14 amino acids. In germline, CDR1 is DFQATT, CDR2 SNEGSKA (reference sequence). V was pared by 1 base and J by 6 bases, with 14 bases between. The CDR3 nucleotides are TGCAGTGCTAGAGTATCGGGGGCCAGGGATACGCAGTATTTT. It translates to CSARVSGARDTQYF.

This clonotype was picked up many times. The V call is TRBV13, the J call TRBJ2-7; TRBD2 might be the D (6 bases). Germline loops: CDR1 PRHDT, CDR2 FYEKMQ (reference sequence). V lost 8 bases to trimming and J lost 10 bases, with 21 bases between them. The CDR3 length is 13 residues. In DNA form, the CDR3 reads TGTGCCAGCTTTCTCCGGGACTCTTATGAACAGTACTTC. Translated: CASFLRDSYEQYF. Variable domain in full (rest from reference TRBV13 and TRBJ2-7): AAGVIQSPRHLIKEKRETATLKCYPIPRHDTVYWYQQGPGQDPQFLISFYEKMQSDKGSIPDRFSAQQFSDYHSELNMSSLELGDSALYFCASFLRDSYEQYFGPGTRLTVT.

This clonotype was seen at least ten times. The CDR3 sequence: CASSYRRGLTKNIQYF. In DNA, the CDR3 is TGTGCCAGCAGTTACCGAAGGGGGCTCACCAAAAACATTCAGTACTTC. The chain combines TRBV28 with TRBJ2-4; 7 nucleotides match TRBD1. This CDR3 is 16 amino acids long. Germline lookup yields CDR1 MDHEN and CDR2 SYDVKM. V was clipped by 4 bases and J by 2 bases; unmatched bases: 8.

The table lists this clonotype with many counts. This chain uses TRBV19 with TRBJ1-1, with unresolved D. Germline-derived CDR1 and CDR2 are LNHDA and SQIVND (reference sequence). The CDR3 covers 13 residues. The V end was cut by 1 base, the J end by 2 bases, with 5 bases between. The DNA for the CDR3 is TGTGCCAGTAGTATAGGACGCAACACTGAAGCTTTCTTT. Its translation: CASSIGRNTEAFF. Drawing the rest from reference TRBV19 and TRBJ1-1, the complete variable domain is DGGITQSPKYLFRKEGQNVTLSCEQNLNHDAMYWYRQDPGQGLRLIYYSQIVNDFQKGDIAEGYSVSREKKESFPLTVTSAQKNPTAFYLCASSIGRNTEAFFGQGTRLTVV.

This clonotype was seen many times. Germline and junction disagree at one end, which may indicate a read error. The chain employs TRBV12-3 or TRBV12-4 and TRBJ1-2, with 7 bases matching TRBD1. The CDR3 contains 12 residues. The CDR3 sequence is CASATRQGGTIF. Here the CDR3 DNA reads TGTGCCAGCGCCACCCGACAGGGCGGGACGATCTTC.

The chain is built from TRBV24-1 and TRBJ2-1; no reliable D call. Trimming took 5 bases from V and 10 from J, leaving 8 bases between them. The germline V gene encodes CDR1 KGHDR and CDR2 SFDVKD. CDR3 size: 11 residues. CDR3 coding DNA: TGTGCCACCAGTGCAGGAAAAGAGCAGTTCTTC. As protein: CATSAGKEQFF.

This clonotype showed up many times. The CDR3 here is CASSDLIGIMNTEAFF. The CDR3 DNA reads TGCGCCAGCAGTGACCTTATCGGCATCATGAACACTGAAGCTTTCTTT. V and J are TRBV10-2 and TRBJ1-1; D unresolved. There are 16 residues in the CDR3. Trimming removed 3 bases at V and 0 bases at J, with 14 bases between. The germline V gene has CDR1 WSHSY and CDR2 SAAADI.

The chain links TRBV19 to TRBJ2-1; D is tentatively TRBD1 or TRBD2 (5 bases each). This CDR3 is 15 amino acids long. V was shortened by 4 bases and J by 9 bases, with 19 bases between the two germline ends. Germline-derived CDR1 and CDR2 are LNHDA and SQIVND (reference sequence). DNA for the CDR3: TGTGCCAGTAGTACCCCCAGGGACCGATCAAGTGAGCAGTTCTTC. This encodes CASSTPRDRSSEQFF.

The sample holds many counts of this clonotype. J is TRBJ1-5 and V is TRBV20-1, with TRBD1 matching over 10 bases. The V gene's germline CDR1 is DFQATT and CDR2 SNEGSKA (reference sequence). Trimming took 5 bases from V and 7 from J; bases not matched to a gene: 11. The CDR3 extends over 15 amino acids. DNA of the CDR3: TGCAGTGCTCGTCCCGGGACAGGGGTCGGGCAGCCCCAGCATTTT. It translates to CSARPGTGVGQPQHF.

This clonotype was counted many times. This chain joins TRBV19 and TRBJ1-5; no definite D call. Trimming removed 5 bases at V and 3 bases at J, with 8 bases between. Germline lookup yields CDR1 LNHDA and CDR2 SQIVND (reference sequence). The CDR3 has 13 amino acids. Here the CDR3 DNA reads TGTGCCAGTAGTTTTTCCCCCAATCAGCCCCAGCATTTT. It translates to CASSFSPNQPQHF. Variable domain in full (rest from reference TRBV19 and TRBJ1-5): DGGITQSPKYLFRKEGQNVTLSCEQNLNHDAMYWYRQDPGQGLRLIYYSQIVNDFQKGDIAEGYSVSREKKESFPLTVTSAQKNPTAFYLCASSFSPNQPQHFGDGTRLSIL.

This clonotype was counted at least ten times. The chain employs TRBV24-1 and TRBJ2-7, with 7 bases matching TRBD1. Germline V gives CDR1 KGHDR, CDR2 SFDVKD. This CDR3 contains 15 residues. The V gene end was trimmed by 1 base and the J gene end by 6 bases; junction bases not matched to a gene: 8. CDR3 sequence reads: CATSDFRDSVFEQYF. The CDR3 DNA reads TGTGCCACCAGTGATTTCCGGGACAGTGTGTTCGAGCAGTACTTC.

In this sample, this clonotype turned up a few times. V gene TRBV3-1 combines with J gene TRBJ2-3; D is ambiguous. The CDR3 spans 12 residues. CDR1 and CDR2 (germline): LGHDT, YNNKEL (reference sequence). Deletions cut 4 bases from V and 10 bases from J, with 12 bases between. The CDR3 nucleotides read TGTGCCAGCAGCCCCGGTGGAGCAGCGCAGTATTTT. Its protein is CASSPGGAAQYF.

This clonotype was recorded at least ten times. V gene TRBV12-3 or TRBV12-4 combines with J gene TRBJ1-2; D remains unclear. This CDR3 contains 15 residues. Trimming took 6 bases from V and 4 from J, leaving 18 bases between them. CDR3 loop: CASSLRAGLTYGYTF. Here the CDR3 DNA reads TGTGCCAGCAGCCTGAGGGCAGGATTAACCTATGGCTACACCTTC.

V is TRBV29-1 and J is TRBJ2-7; 12 bases match TRBD2. The CDR3 sequence is 14 residues long. V shed 5 bases and J 3 bases; nucleotides not matched to a gene: 5. CDR1 is SQVTM and CDR2 is ANQGSEA in the germline V gene. The CDR3 nucleotides are TGCAGCGTTTCCCGACTAGCGGGGGACTACGAGCAGTACTTC. It translates to CSVSRLAGDYEQYF.

This clonotype was detected a few times. The CDR3, as DNA: TGTGCCTGGAGTGTCGGGGGCTCCGGAAACACCATATATTTT. This translates into CAWSVGGSGNTIYF. V and J are TRBV30 and TRBJ1-3; D is perhaps TRBD1 (6 bases). Germline lookup yields CDR1 GTSNPN and CDR2 SVGIG (reference sequence). The CDR3 is made up of 14 amino acids. V gave up 0 bases and J gave up 4 bases, with 10 bases separating them.

This clonotype was seen only a few times. The chain carries TRBV5-1 and TRBJ2-1, with unresolved D. V shed 1 base and J shed 5 bases, with 7 bases lying between them. Germline V lookup: CDR1 SGHRS, CDR2 YFSETQ. This CDR3 contains 13 residues. The CDR3 sequence: CASSLQVNNEQFF. The CDR3 DNA sequence: TGCGCCAGCAGCTTGCAAGTAAACAATGAGCAGTTCTTC. Full variable domain (rest looked up from reference TRBV5-1 and TRBJ2-1): KAGVTQTPRYLIKTRGQQVTLSCSPISGHRSVSWYQQTPGQGLQFLFEYFSETQRNKGNFPGRFSGRQFSNSRSEMNVSTLELGDSALYLCASSLQVNNEQFFGPGTRLTVL.

This clonotype was seen repeatedly, ten times or more. The rearrangement uses TRBV6-6 and TRBJ1-1; no firm D call. This CDR3 is built from 12 residues. Germline lookup yields CDR1 MNHNY and CDR2 SVGAGI (reference sequence). Trimming stripped 7 bases from V and 6 bases from J, with 12 bases between. The CDR3 DNA is TGTGCCAGCATCGGAGGAGCCCCTGAAGCTTTCTTT. It specifies CASIGGAPEAFF.

This clonotype was detected ten times or more. This sequence joins TRBV28 and TRBJ2-7; D is unclear. The V and J ends lost 5 bases and 4 bases respectively, with 21 bases between them. The CDR3 extends over 16 amino acids. The germline V gene has CDR1 MDHEN and CDR2 SYDVKM. The CDR3 is CASSTSSAQESYEQYF. The CDR3 nucleotides are TGTGCCAGCAGTACCTCATCCGCGCAGGAATCATACGAGCAGTACTTC. Supplemented by reference TRBV28 and TRBJ2-7, the full variable domain reads DVKVTQSSRYLVKRTGEKVFLECVQDMDHENMFWYRQDPGLGLRLIYFSYDVKMKEKGDIPEGYSVSREKKERFSLILESASTNQTSMYLCASSTSSAQESYEQYFGPGTRLTVT.

This clonotype was observed at least ten times. J is TRBJ1-5 and V is TRBV7-2; the D is unclear. V gave up 4 bases and J gave up 5 bases, with 9 bases separating them. The CDR3 length is 13 residues. Germline V gives CDR1 SGHTA, CDR2 FQGNSA. The CDR3 bases are TGTGCCAGCAGCTCTGAGGGCCATCAGCCCCAGCATTTT. Translated, it gives CASSSEGHQPQHF. Using reference TRBV7-2 and TRBJ1-5 for the parts outside the CDR3, the full variable domain is GAGVSQSPSNKVTEKGKDVELRCDPISGHTALYWYRQSLGQGLEFLIYFQGNSAPDKSGLPSDRFSAERTGGSVSTLTIQRTQQEDSAVYLCASSSEGHQPQHFGDGTRLSIL.

This clonotype was seen at least ten times. The V gene is TRBV21-1, the J gene TRBJ1-2. TRBV21-1 is a listed pseudogene. The CDR3 runs 13 residues. CDR3 sequence (DNA): TGTGCCAGCAGCACCTTCCCACTCAATGGCTACACCTTC. It encodes CASSTFPLNGYTF.